The clone carrying this T cell receptor beta chain was detected ten times or more. Amplification of TCR beta CDR3 regions was performed using RNA transcripts as template. The HTBI primer set was used in a first-round RT-PCR of the TCR CDR3. TCRdb itself ran the multiplex PCR reads through MiXCR, one entry per CDR3 protein. The repertoire holds 640,000 or so distinct CDR3 sequences, about 15% seen once, with 3.5% to 4.5% in the top ten. Deletions cut 2 bases from V and 1 base from J, with 8 bases between. CDR1 and CDR2 (germline): MNHEY, SVGAGI. The CDR3 covers 14 residues. This record belongs to a study of T cells in Graves' hyperthyroidism and ophthalmopathy.

The TCR originated in a woman in her forties with Graves' ophthalmopathy. The V and J genes are TRBV6-5 and TRBJ1-1, with D unclear. The source material was blood. The CDR3 coding sequence is TGTGCCAGCAGTTACCGTCCCACGAACACTGAAGCTTTCTTT. Translated, it gives CASSYRPTNTEAFF.